These 20 T cell receptor beta chains originate from one sample sequenced in a study of cytomegalovirus exposure and HLA in healthy donors. 13 Jbeta primers and 60 Vbeta primers were used for the PCR. Clones were read by immunoSEQ multiplex PCR, and TCRdb kept only the in-frame ones, dropping some. The sample lists 90,000 to 150,000 clones; around 80% were seen once. The specimen sequenced was PBMCs. These receptors were collected from a man in his forties or fifties in good health and CMV-seronegative.

V is TRBV9 and J is TRBJ1-1, with TRBD1 identical over 7 bases. This CDR3 has 17 amino acids. The V and J ends lost 3 bases and 4 bases, in that order; junction bases with no gene match: 15. CDR1 and CDR2 from the germline V gene are SGDLS and YYNGEE. CDR3: CASSAYPQGVGGTEAFF. The DNA of the CDR3 is TGTGCCAGCAGCGCCTACCCCCAGGGGGTCGGGGGCACTGAAGCTTTCTTT.

This clone turned up a few times. This chain connects TRBV30 to TRBJ2-7; D is unresolved. The CDR3 consists of 13 residues. The germline V gene encodes CDR1 GTSNPN and CDR2 SVGIG (reference sequence). Trimming took off 0 bases at V and 0 bases at J, with 6 bases between the two ends. In DNA, the CDR3 is TGTGCCTGGAGTGTACAGAGCTCCTACGAGCAGTACTTC. It codes for CAWSVQSSYEQYF.

The chain combines TRBV28 with TRBJ1-5, with D hard to call. Per the germline V gene, CDR1 is MDHEN and CDR2 is SYDVKM. V was shortened by 3 bases and J by 0 bases, with 15 bases between the two germline ends. This CDR3 contains 17 residues. CDR3 nucleotide sequence: TGTGCCAGCAGTTTCGGGGAGGGAAAGGATAGCAATCAGCCCCAGCATTTT. Translating gives CASSFGEGKDSNQPQHF.

There are a few counts of this clone. The genes are TRBV30 and TRBJ1-1; the D gene is possibly TRBD1 (5 bases). Germline-derived CDR1 and CDR2 are GTSNPN and SVGIG (reference sequence). Deletions cut 2 bases from V and 11 bases from J, with 15 bases between. This CDR3 comprises 12 residues. CDR3 protein: CAWSPDLNRAFF. The CDR3 DNA sequence: TGTGCCTGGAGTCCGGACCTCAACAGGGCTTTCTTT. Using reference TRBV30 and TRBJ1-1 for the parts outside the CDR3, the full variable domain is SQTIHQWPATLVQPVGSPLSLECTVEGTSNPNLYWYRQAAGRGLQLLFYSVGIGQISSEVPQNLSASRPQDRQFILSSKKLLLSDSGFYLCAWSPDLNRAFFGQGTRLTVV.

This chain connects TRBV11-2 to TRBJ2-5; 7 bases are shared with TRBD2. Germline loops: CDR1 SGHAT, CDR2 FQNNGV. The junction had 8 bases not matched to a gene; V was cut back by 4 bases and J by 3 bases. This CDR3 contains 15 residues. The CDR3 reads CASSSTTTSEETQYF. Written as DNA, the CDR3 is TGTGCCAGCAGCTCAACAACCACTAGCGAAGAGACCCAGTACTTC.

A few counts support this clone. The chain recombines TRBV5-5 with TRBJ1-2; TRBD1 agrees at 9 bases. Germline loops: CDR1 SGHKS, CDR2 YYEKEE (reference sequence). This CDR3 is built from 16 residues. Trimming removed 0 bases from V and 0 bases from J; junction bases left unmatched: 3. The CDR3 loop reads CASSLAGTGTNYGYTF. The CDR3 bases are TGTGCCAGCAGCTTGGCAGGGACAGGGACTAACTATGGCTACACCTTC.

The J gene is TRBJ2-1, the V gene TRBV4-1, with TRBD2 matching over 8 bases. CDR1 is MGHRA, CDR2 YSYEKL, per germline. V lost 0 bases and J lost 4; bases outside the gene matches: 8. The CDR3 length is 17 residues. CDR3 DNA sequence: TGCGCCAGCAGCCAAGAAGGAACGGGAGGGTGGTACAATGAGCAGTTCTTC. This gives the protein CASSQEGTGGWYNEQFF.

The CDR3, as DNA: TGTGCCAGCAGCACGGGACTAGCGGGAAGCACAGATACGCAGTATTTT. Protein sequence: CASSTGLAGSTDTQYF. The chain is built from TRBV7-2 and TRBJ2-3, with TRBD2 matching 13 bases. V trimming: 5 bases; J trimming: 0 bases; junction bases outside the gene matches: 2. CDR3 length: 16 amino acids. Germline CDR1 SGHTA, CDR2 FQGNSA.

The chain uses TRBV6-1 and TRBJ2-5, with D tentatively TRBD2 (6 bases). Gene TRBJ2-7 matches the end of the DNA better, so the J call may be wrong. From germline, CDR1 is MNHNS and CDR2 SASEGT. The CDR3 covers 15 residues. The CDR3 loop reads CASSALGSKGGEQYF. The CDR3 region has the DNA TGTGCCAGCAGCGCCTTGGGGTCAAAGGGAGGCGAGCAGTACTTC.

This clone was recorded once. This chain joins TRBV10-3 and TRBJ2-6; no firm D call. The CDR3 is made up of 16 amino acids. V was clipped by 2 bases and J by 4 bases, with 12 bases between them. Per the germline V gene, CDR1 is ENHRY and CDR2 is SYGVKD. For the CDR3, the DNA is TGTGCCATCAGTGAGAGCAGGTTCACAGGGGCCAACGTCCTGACTTTC. Its protein product is CAISESRFTGANVLTF.

The chain joins TRBV5-1 to TRBJ1-1; TRBD1 matches at 8 bases. The CDR3 consists of 18 residues. V shed 0 bases and J 0 bases; nucleotides not matched to a gene: 10. The germline CDR1 and CDR2 sequences are SGHRS and YFSETQ. CDR3 sequence (DNA): TGCGCCAGCAGCTTGGGGCAGGGGGCGAGGGGCTTGAACACTGAAGCTTTCTTT. This gives the protein CASSLGQGARGLNTEAFF.

This chain joins TRBV28 and TRBJ2-5, with a tentative D call TRBD1 (6 bases). V was pared by 5 bases and J by 2 bases, with 12 bases between. The CDR3 length is 14 residues. Germline lookup yields CDR1 MDHEN and CDR2 SYDVKM. Here the CDR3 DNA reads TGTGCCAGCAGTAGAACAGGGACACAAGAGACCCAGTACTTC. It yields the protein CASSRTGTQETQYF.

The V call is TRBV5-4, the J call TRBJ1-1, with D perhaps TRBD1 (5 bases). This CDR3 region has 15 residues. V was clipped by 1 base and J by 1 base, with 11 bases between them. Per the germline V gene, CDR1 is SGHNT and CDR2 is YYREEE (reference sequence). Written as DNA, the CDR3 is TGTGCCAGCAGCTTGAAAGGGGTTAGGAACACTGAAGCTTTCTTT. It translates to CASSLKGVRNTEAFF.

V and J are TRBV5-1 and TRBJ2-7; 10 bases align to TRBD1. The V and J ends lost 4 bases and 2 bases, in that order; junction bases with no gene match: 3. Germline V gene data show CDR1 as SGHRS and CDR2 as YFSETQ. This CDR3 is 14 amino acids long. This CDR3 reads CASSGGTGAYEQYF. Here the CDR3 DNA reads TGCGCCAGCAGCGGCGGGACAGGGGCCTACGAGCAGTACTTC.

The rearrangement links TRBV18 to TRBJ2-6; unclear D gene. The germline V gene has CDR1 KGHSH and CDR2 LQKENI. This CDR3 spans 13 amino acids. V was cut by 6 bases and J by 0 bases, with 3 bases left in between. CDR3 amino acids: CASSFSGANVLTF. The DNA for the CDR3 is TGTGCCAGCTCCTTCTCTGGGGCCAACGTCCTGACTTTC.

The table lists this clone with a count of one. This rearrangement joins TRBV6-5 to TRBJ2-3; TRBD2 is a possible D gene (7 bases). The CDR3 length is 15 residues. The germline CDR1 and CDR2 sequences are MNHEY and SVGAGI. V lost 2 bases and J lost 6, with 15 bases in between. In nucleotides, the CDR3 is TGTGCCAGCAGTTACAGGGGGGGGGAGTGGGATACGCAGTATTTT. It yields the protein CASSYRGGEWDTQYF.

The chain has TRBV5-1 and TRBJ2-2; 8 positions agree with TRBD2. After removal of 4 bases from V and 7 bases from J, the junction contained 6 bases not matched to a gene. Germline lookup yields CDR1 SGHRS and CDR2 YFSETQ. The CDR3 is 14 amino acids. The CDR3 DNA reads as TGCGCCAGCAGCCCCGGGGGGGACAACGGGGAGCTGTTTTTT. Amino acids: CASSPGGDNGELFF.

This clone was seen a handful of times. This chain connects TRBV5-6 to TRBJ2-7; no reliable D call. In germline, CDR1 is SGHDT, CDR2 YYEEEE. The CDR3 covers 16 residues. The germline V and J ends were trimmed by 2 bases and 0 bases, with 15 bases remaining between them. The CDR3 bases are TGTGCCAGCAGCTTCGAGCCGGGTGGGTTCTCCTACGAGCAGTACTTC. The encoded protein is CASSFEPGGFSYEQYF.

The V gene is TRBV29-1, the J gene TRBJ1-1; D perhaps matches TRBD1 (5 bases). Trimming removed 4 bases at V and 10 bases at J, with 16 bases between. In germline, CDR1 is SQVTM, CDR2 ANQGSEA. CDR3 length: 12 residues. CDR3 region: CSVVRSDKGAFF. The CDR3 nucleotides are TGCAGCGTTGTAAGGTCGGACAAGGGAGCTTTCTTT. The full variable domain, completed using reference TRBV29-1 and TRBJ1-1, is SAVISQKPSRDICQRGTSLTIQCQVDSQVTMMFWYRQQPGQSLTLIATANQGSEATYESGFVIDKFPISRPNLTFSTLTVSNMSPEDSSIYLCSVVRSDKGAFFGQGTRLTVV.

The J gene is TRBJ2-1, the V gene TRBV18, with D tentatively TRBD1 (5 bases). This CDR3 contains 15 residues. V shed 2 bases and J shed 7 bases, with 15 bases lying between them. In germline, CDR1 is KGHSH, CDR2 LQKENI. The CDR3, as DNA: TGTGCCAGCTCACCATCCATAGGCAGGGAAAATGAGCAGTTCTTC. Encoded protein: CASSPSIGRENEQFF. Full variable domain (missing parts from reference TRBV18 and TRBJ2-1): NAGVMQNPRHLVRRRGQEARLRCSPMKGHSHVYWYRQLPEEGLKFMVYLQKENIIDESGMPKERFSAEFPKEGPSILRIQQVVRGDSAAYFCASSPSIGRENEQFFGPGTRLTVL.